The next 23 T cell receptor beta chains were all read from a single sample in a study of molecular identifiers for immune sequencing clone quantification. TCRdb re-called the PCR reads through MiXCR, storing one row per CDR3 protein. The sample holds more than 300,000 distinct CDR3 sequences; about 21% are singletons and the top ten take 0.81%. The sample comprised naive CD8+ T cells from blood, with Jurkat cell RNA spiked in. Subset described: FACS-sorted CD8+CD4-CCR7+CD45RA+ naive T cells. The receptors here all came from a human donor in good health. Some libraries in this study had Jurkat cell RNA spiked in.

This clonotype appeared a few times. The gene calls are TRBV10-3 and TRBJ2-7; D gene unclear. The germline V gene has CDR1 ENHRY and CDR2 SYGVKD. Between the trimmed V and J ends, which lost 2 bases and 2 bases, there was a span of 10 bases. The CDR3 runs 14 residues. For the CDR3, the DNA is TGTGCCATCAGTGAGCGAACAGAAGCCTACGAGCAGTACTTC. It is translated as CAISERTEAYEQYF.

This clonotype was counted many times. This CDR3 is CSVEPGGQAFF. The CDR3 DNA reads as TGCAGCGTTGAGCCCGGGGGACAAGCTTTCTTT. The rearrangement uses TRBV29-1 and TRBJ1-1, with D tentatively TRBD1 (5 bases). In germline, CDR1 is SQVTM, CDR2 ANQGSEA. Between the trimmed V and J ends, which lost 3 bases and 9 bases, there was a span of 11 bases. This CDR3 region has 11 residues.

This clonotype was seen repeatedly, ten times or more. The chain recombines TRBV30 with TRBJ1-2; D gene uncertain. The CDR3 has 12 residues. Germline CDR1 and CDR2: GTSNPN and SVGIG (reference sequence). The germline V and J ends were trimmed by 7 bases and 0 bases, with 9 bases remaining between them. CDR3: CALREANYGYTF. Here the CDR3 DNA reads TGTGCCTTGAGGGAAGCTAACTATGGCTACACCTTC.

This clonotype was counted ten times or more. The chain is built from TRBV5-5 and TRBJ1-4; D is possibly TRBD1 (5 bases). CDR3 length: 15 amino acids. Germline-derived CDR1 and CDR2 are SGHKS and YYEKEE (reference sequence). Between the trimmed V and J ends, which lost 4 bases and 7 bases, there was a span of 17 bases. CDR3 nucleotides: TGTGCCAGCAGCCAGCCTTCAGGGTTAAGTGAAAAACTGTTTTTT. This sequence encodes CASSQPSGLSEKLFF.

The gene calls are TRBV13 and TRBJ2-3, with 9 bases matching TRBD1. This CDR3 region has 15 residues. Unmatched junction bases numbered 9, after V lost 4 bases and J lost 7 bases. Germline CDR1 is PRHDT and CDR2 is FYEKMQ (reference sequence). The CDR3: CASSSGTGIGNTQYF. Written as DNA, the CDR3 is TGTGCCAGCAGCTCTGGGACAGGGATAGGAAATACGCAGTATTTT.

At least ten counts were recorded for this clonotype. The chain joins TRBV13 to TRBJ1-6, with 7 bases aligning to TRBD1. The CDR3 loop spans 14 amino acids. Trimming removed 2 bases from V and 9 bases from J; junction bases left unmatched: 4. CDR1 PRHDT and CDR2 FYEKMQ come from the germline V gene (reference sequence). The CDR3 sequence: CASSLRQGGSPLHF. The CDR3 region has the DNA TGTGCCAGCAGCTTAAGGCAGGGGGGTTCACCCCTCCACTTT.

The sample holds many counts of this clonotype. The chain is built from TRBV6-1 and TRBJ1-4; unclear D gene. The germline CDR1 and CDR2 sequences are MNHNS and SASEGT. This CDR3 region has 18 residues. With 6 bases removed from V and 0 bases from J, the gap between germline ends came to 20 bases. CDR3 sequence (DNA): TGTGCCAGCAGCGCTCCACACAACCCTTATACAACTAATGAAAAACTGTTTTTT. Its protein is CASSAPHNPYTTNEKLFF.

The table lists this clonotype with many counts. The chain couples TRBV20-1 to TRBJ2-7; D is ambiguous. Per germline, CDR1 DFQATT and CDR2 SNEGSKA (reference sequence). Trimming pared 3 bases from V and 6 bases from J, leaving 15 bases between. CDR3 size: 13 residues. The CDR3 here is CSASATVPGEQYF. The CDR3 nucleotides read TGCAGTGCTAGCGCGACGGTACCCGGCGAGCAGTACTTC.

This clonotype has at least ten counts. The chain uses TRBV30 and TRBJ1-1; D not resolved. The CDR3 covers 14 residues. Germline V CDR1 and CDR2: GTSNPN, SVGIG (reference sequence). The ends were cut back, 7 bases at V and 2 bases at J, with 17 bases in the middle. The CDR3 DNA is TGTGCCTCGGACCGGACGACGGCTAACACTGAAGCTTTCTTT. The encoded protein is CASDRTTANTEAFF.

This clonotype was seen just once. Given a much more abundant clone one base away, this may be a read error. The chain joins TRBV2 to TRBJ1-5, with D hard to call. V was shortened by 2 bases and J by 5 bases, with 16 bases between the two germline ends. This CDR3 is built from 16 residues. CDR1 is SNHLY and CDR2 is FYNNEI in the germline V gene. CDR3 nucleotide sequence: TGTGCCAGCAGTGAATCCCAACGCGGTATCGATCAGCCCCAGCATTTT. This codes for CASSESQRGIDQPQHF.

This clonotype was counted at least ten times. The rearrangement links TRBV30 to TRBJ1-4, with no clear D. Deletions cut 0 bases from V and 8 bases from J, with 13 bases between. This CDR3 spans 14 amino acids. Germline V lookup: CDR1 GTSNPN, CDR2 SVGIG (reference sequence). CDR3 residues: CAWSVSGVEEKLFF. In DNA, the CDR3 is TGTGCCTGGAGTGTATCAGGAGTTGAAGAAAAACTGTTTTTT.

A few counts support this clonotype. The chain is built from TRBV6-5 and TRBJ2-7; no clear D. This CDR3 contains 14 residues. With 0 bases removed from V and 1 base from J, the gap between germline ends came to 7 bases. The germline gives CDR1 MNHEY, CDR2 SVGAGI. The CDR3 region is CASSYSEESYEQYF. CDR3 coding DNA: TGTGCCAGCAGTTACTCTGAGGAGTCCTACGAGCAGTACTTC.

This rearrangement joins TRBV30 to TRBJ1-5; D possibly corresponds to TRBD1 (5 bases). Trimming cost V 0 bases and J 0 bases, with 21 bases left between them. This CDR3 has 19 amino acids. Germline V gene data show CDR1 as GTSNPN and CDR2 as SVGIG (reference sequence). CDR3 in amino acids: CAWSVVPGRGTYSNQPQHF. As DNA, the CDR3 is TGTGCCTGGAGTGTAGTGCCAGGGAGAGGGACTTATAGCAATCAGCCCCAGCATTTT.

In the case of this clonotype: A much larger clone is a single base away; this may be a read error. The CDR3 DNA is TGTGCCAGCAATCAAACCTCTAGCACAGATACGCAGTATTTT. It yields the protein CASNQTSSTDTQYF. The chain employs TRBV28 and TRBJ2-3; D unclear. This CDR3 is 14 amino acids long. CDR1 is MDHEN, CDR2 SYDVKM, per germline. Trimming shortened V by 7 bases and J by 0 bases, and 11 bases separated the two germline ends.

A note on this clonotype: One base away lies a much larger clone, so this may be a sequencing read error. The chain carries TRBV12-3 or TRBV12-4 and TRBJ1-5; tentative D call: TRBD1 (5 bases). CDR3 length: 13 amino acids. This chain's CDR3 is CASGFSGPQPQHF. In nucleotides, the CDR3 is TGTGCCAGCGGTTTTTCGGGGCCTCAGCCCCAGCATTTT.

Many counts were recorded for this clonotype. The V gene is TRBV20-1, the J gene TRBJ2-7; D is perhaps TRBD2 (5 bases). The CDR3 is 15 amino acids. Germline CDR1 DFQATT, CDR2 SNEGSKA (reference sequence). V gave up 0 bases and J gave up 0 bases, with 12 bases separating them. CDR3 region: CSARDPAASSYEQYF. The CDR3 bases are TGCAGTGCTAGAGACCCAGCGGCTAGCTCCTACGAGCAGTACTTC.

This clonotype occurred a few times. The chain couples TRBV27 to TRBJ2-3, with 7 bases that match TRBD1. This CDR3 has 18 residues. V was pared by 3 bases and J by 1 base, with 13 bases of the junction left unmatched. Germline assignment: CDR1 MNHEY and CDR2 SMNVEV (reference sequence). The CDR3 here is CASSLPQQGTAGTDTQYF. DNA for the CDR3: TGTGCCAGCAGTTTGCCTCAACAGGGGACGGCGGGCACAGATACGCAGTATTTT.

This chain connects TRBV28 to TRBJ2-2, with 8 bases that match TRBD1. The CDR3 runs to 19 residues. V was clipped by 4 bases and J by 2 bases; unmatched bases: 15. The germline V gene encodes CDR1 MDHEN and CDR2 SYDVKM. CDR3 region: CASSSNRLTGQGNTGELFF. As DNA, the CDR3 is TGTGCCAGCAGTTCAAATCGCCTAACAGGACAGGGAAACACCGGGGAGCTGTTTTTT.

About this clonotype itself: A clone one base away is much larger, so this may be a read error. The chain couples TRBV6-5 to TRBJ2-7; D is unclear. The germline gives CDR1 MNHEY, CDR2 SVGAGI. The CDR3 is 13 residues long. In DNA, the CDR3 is TGTGCCTGCAGTTATAAGTCTACCTACGAGCAGTACTTC. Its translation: CACSYKSTYEQYF.

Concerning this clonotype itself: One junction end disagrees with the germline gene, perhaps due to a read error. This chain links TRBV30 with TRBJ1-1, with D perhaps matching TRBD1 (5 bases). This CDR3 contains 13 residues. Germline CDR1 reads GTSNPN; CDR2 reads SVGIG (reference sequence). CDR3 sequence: CAWSGGSGTDAFF. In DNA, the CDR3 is TGTGCCTGGAGCGGGGGTTCGGGCACTGATGCTTTCTTT. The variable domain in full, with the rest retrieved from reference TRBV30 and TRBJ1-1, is SQTIHQWPATLVQPVGSPLSLECTVEGTSNPNLYWYRQAAGRGLQLLFYSVGIGQISSEVPQNLSASRPQDRQFILSSKKLLLSDSGFYLCAWSGGSGTDAFFGQGTRLTVV.

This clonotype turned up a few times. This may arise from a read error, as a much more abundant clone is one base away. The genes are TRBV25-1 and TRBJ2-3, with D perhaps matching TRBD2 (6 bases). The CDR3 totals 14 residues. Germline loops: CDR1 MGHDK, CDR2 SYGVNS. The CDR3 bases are TGTGCCAGCAGAGGGACTTCCCGCACAGATGCGCAGTATTTT. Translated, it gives CASRGTSRTDAQYF.

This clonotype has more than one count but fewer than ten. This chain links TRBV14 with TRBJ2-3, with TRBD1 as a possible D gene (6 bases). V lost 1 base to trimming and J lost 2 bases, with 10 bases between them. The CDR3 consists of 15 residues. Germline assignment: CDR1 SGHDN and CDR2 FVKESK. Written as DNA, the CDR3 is TGTGCCAGCAGCCAAGTTTACAGGGCCACAGATACGCAGTATTTT. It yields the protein CASSQVYRATDTQYF.

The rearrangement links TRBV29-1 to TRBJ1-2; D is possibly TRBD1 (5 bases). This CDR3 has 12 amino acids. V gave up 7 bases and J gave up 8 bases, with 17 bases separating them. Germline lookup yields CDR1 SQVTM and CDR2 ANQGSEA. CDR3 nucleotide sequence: TGCAGCGCGCGAGGGCCCCAGGGAGGCTACACCTTC. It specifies CSARGPQGGYTF.